This T cell receptor (beta chain) derives from a study of T cell responses to AZD1222 COVID-19 vaccine. The assay was immunoSEQ multiplex PCR, and TCRdb's table has in-frame clones only and misses some. Among fewer than 150,000 clones listed, 90% were seen once. Trimming took 5 bases from V and 8 from J; bases not matched to a gene: 7. Germline loops: CDR1 SGHRS, CDR2 YFSETQ. This CDR3 comprises 15 residues. The V gene is TRBV5-1, the J gene TRBJ2-1; TRBD2 matches at 13 bases. The source material was peripheral blood, sampled 28 days after the second AZD1222 dose. The TCR originated in an adult who received the AZD1222 COVID-19 vaccine. CDR3 loop: CASRVGTSGMDEQFF. The CDR3 coding sequence is TGCGCCAGCAGAGTTGGGACTAGCGGGATGGATGAGCAGTTCTTC.